What follows describes a single T cell receptor (beta chain). This clone was recorded once. The antigen it recognizes is unknown. No base quality values were provided; no much bigger clone lies one nucleotide off. V is cut by 1 base and J by 1 base, and the space between the germline ends is 5 bases. Based on the germline V gene (reference sequence), the CDR1 and CDR2 sequences are GTSNPN and SVGIG. Measured from the cysteine to the phenylalanine, the CDR3 is 14 residues long. The DNA shown is the 42-base CDR3, in frame from base 1. The CDR3 regions of human TCRbeta chains were subjected to immunosequencing. In the original analysis: Repertoire TCRs were checked for matches against a reference library of SARS-CoV-2-specific TCRs that had been generated using the MIRA antigen-specificity platform. Breadth was defined as the fraction of unique TCRs that were SARS-CoV-2-associated, and depth was defined as the fraction of total T cells that were SARS-CoV-2-associated. Using the MIRA data, each spike-specific TCR was mapped to the spike region that the TCR reacts to and placed in a CD4 or CD8 class. Log10-transformed breadth and depth values were compared by one-way ANOVA with Sidak's multiple comparisons tests. TCRdb stores this immuneACCESS table with in-frame sequences only. Part of the clones is absent; in the studies checked, under half of the shortfall reflects unresolved V genes, and no reason is known for the rest. V and J calls and clone size are given by that table; D and trimming were obtained from the DNA. The sample profile shows some 130,000 clones; roughly 89% of them were found once. Roughly 1.1% of the sample rests with the top ten.

The sample belongs to a study of T cell responses to AZD1222 COVID-19 vaccine listed by TCRdb under 2021. The study in broad terms: A total of 233 trial participants underwent TCR sequencing, of whom nearly 210 received two doses of AZD1222 and about 25 received two doses of the MenACWY control vaccine. Trial participants were enrolled by age into 18-55, 56-69 and 70-plus year subgroups, with 148, 28 and 57 TCR-sequenced participants respectively. Study-level results and caveats: Conclusions about previously exposed vaccinees are limited because only a handful of AZD1222 recipients were SARS-CoV-2 seropositive at baseline. Participants were mostly white British, with more females than males. The authors suggested clonal diversity may have been underestimated. Vaccine-associated CD4 TCRs spanned the whole spike protein, with dominant responses in regions 160-218 and 743-854. Epitopes outside the regions mutated in the B.1.351 and B.1.1.7 variants were reportedly recognized by nearly half of the unique spike-specific TCRs. After two AZD1222 doses, both the breadth and the depth of spike-specific TCRs were significantly higher than at day 0 and than in MenACWY recipients. In the small 56-69-year group, the increase in depth fell short of significance, most likely because of low power. Because no day 14 peak-response samples were available, repertoires were characterized only after the peak T cell response.

Read against the paper, the sample's time point label means: about 28 days (+/-7) after the second vaccine dose. AZD1222 recipients with second doses at about 4 weeks or about 12 weeks were pooled, because spike-specific TCR depth and breadth did not differ between schedules. Samples from vaccinated people were obtained from the UK trials COV001 and COV002, which included a single-blind randomized controlled phase 2/3 trial of AZD1222 (ChAdOx1 nCoV-19) in healthy adults. Trial participant PBMC samples were collected at day 0 and day 28 after the second dose for TCRbeta chain sequencing. This clonotype was sampled from an adult who received the AZD1222 COVID-19 vaccine. The input for sequencing was peripheral blood, taken 28 days after the second AZD1222 dose. This chain is built from TRBV30 and TRBJ2-6, with the D gene not confidently named. The DNA sequence reads TGTGCCTGGAGTGGGACGTCTGGGGCCAACGTCCTGACTTTC. It specifies CAWSGTSGANVLTF.